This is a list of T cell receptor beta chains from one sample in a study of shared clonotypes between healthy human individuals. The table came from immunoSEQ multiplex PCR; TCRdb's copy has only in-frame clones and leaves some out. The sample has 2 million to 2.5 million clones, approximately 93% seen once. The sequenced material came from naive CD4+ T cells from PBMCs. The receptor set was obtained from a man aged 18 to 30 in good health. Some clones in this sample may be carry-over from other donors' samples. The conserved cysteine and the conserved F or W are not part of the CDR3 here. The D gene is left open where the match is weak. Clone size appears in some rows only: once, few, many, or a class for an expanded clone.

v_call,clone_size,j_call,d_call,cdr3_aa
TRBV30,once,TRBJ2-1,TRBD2,AWSSGTSGTGEQF
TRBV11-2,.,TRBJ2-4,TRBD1,ASSAGTAAKNIQY
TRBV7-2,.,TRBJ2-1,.,ASSFAGTAGNEQF
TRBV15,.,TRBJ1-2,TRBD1,ATSRDQGASVYGYT
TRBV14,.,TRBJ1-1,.,ASSRSGPSRNTEAF
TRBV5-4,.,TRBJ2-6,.,ASSPSRGWAGANVLT
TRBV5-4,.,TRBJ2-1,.,ASSLSSSRQGEQF
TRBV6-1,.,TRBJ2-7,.,ASSEASPAAPYEQY
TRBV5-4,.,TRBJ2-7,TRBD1,ASSEGQGGLYEQY
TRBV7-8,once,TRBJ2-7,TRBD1,ASSLAGQGAREQY
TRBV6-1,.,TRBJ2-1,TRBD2,ASSEVGGRYNEQF
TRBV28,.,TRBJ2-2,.,ASSPPPTGELF
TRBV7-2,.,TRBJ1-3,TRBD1,ASSYTTMTRGRGGNTIY
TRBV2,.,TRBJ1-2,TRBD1,ARAQGPSVSGYT
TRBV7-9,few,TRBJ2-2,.,ASSLTGELF
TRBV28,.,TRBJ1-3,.,ASSPSLGRTLFSGNTIY
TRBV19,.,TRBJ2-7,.,ASSSGPATYEQY
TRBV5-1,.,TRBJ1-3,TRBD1,ASRTGTGGNTIY
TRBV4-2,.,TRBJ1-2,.,ASSQVRGMDGYT
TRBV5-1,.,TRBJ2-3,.,ASSLFVGTDTQY
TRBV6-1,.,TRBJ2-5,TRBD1,ASSGVRQGGETQY
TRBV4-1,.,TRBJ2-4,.,ASSPSGAVAKNIQY